The 6 T cell receptor beta chains given below trace back to one sample, sequenced in a study of OX40 agonist ivuxolimab in advanced cancers. The repertoire was sequenced with immunoSEQ multiplex PCR; TCRdb's copy has only in-frame clones and lacks some. The table lists some 68,000 clones, 86% of them singletons, with 2% to 2.5% in the top ten. Sample: CD4+ or CD8+ T cells sorted from blood, taken in a trial of the OX40 agonist ivuxolimab. The receptors derive from an adult with an advanced solid tumor such as melanoma, head and neck, liver or kidney cancer.

This clone was picked up one time. The chain employs TRBV28 and TRBJ1-1; D is unresolved. Germline loops: CDR1 MDHEN, CDR2 SYDVKM. CDR3 length equals 14 residues. The V and J ends lost 4 bases and 8 bases respectively, with 17 bases between them. Here the CDR3 DNA reads TGTGCCAGCAGTTCTCTTGGGCCGACTAGGGAAGCTTTCTTT. Its protein product is CASSSLGPTREAFF.

J is TRBJ1-5 and V is TRBV2; D may be TRBD1 (6 bases). CDR1 and CDR2 (germline): SNHLY, FYNNEI. CDR3 length equals 14 residues. V lost 6 bases, J lost 4 bases, and 13 bases lay in between. CDR3 region: CASSSSQGNQPQHF. CDR3 in DNA: TGTGCCAGCAGCTCTTCCCAGGGGAATCAGCCCCAGCATTTT.

DNA of the CDR3: TGCAGCGTGATTAGCGGGGGGGCCAGGGATACGCAGTATTTT. Residues: CSVISGGARDTQYF. The rearrangement links TRBV29-1 to TRBJ2-3, with TRBD2 matching over 11 bases. With V trimmed by 6 bases and J by 6 bases, 8 bases remained unmatched. CDR1 and CDR2 from the germline V gene are SQVTM and ANQGSEA. CDR3 size: 14 residues.

This chain links TRBV4-2 with TRBJ2-5; D might be TRBD2 (6 bases). The CDR3 length is 15 residues. The ends were cut back, 0 bases at V and 4 bases at J, with 12 bases in the middle. Per germline, CDR1 LGHNA and CDR2 YNFKEQ. The CDR3, as DNA: TGTGCCAGCAGCCAAGATGCTGGGGGACTAGAGACCCAGTACTTC. Translation gives CASSQDAGGLETQYF.

This chain connects TRBV28 to TRBJ2-6; D call uncertain. This CDR3 is 17 amino acids long. V was cut by 3 bases and J by 0 bases, with 12 bases left in between. The germline CDR1 and CDR2 sequences are MDHEN and SYDVKM. The CDR3 sequence is CASSFGSGRSGANVLTF. Here the CDR3 DNA reads TGTGCCAGCAGTTTTGGGTCGGGCCGCTCTGGGGCCAACGTCCTGACTTTC.

This CDR3 is CASSARQGAYGYTF. The CDR3 nucleotides are TGTGCCAGTAGTGCCCGACAGGGGGCCTATGGCTACACCTTC. The V call is TRBV19, the J call TRBJ1-2; 10 positions agree with TRBD1. This CDR3 comprises 14 residues. V was pared by 5 bases and J by 4 bases, with 4 bases of the junction left unmatched. Per germline, CDR1 LNHDA and CDR2 SQIVND (reference sequence).